These 30 T cell receptor beta chains were all obtained from the same sample, sequenced in a study of blood T cells in healthy people across ages. Sample-barcoded 5' priming and a J-beta primer mix drove a second PCR of 7 to 11 cycles. From the 5' RACE reads, TCRdb called clonotypes with MiXCR, one entry per CDR3 protein. The sample lists 550,000 to 800,000 distinct CDR3 sequences, 32% occurring once. Material for sequencing was blood. These receptor sequences come from a woman of 80 years or more in good health.

In its sample, this clonotype was seen many times. J is TRBJ2-7 and V is TRBV7-2; D is tentatively TRBD1 or TRBD2 (6 bases each). The CDR3 consists of 14 residues. V lost 3 bases and J 3 bases, leaving 12 bases between the germline ends. The germline gives CDR1 SGHTA, CDR2 FQGNSA. The CDR3 sequence: CASSFGGGFYEQYF. The CDR3 DNA reads TGTGCCAGCAGCTTTGGAGGGGGATTCTACGAGCAGTACTTC.

Ten or more counts support this clonotype. The chain uses TRBV28 and TRBJ2-7, with TRBD1 as a possible D gene (5 bases). The V gene lost 5 bases and the J gene lost 3 bases, with 14 bases spanning the gap. CDR1 MDHEN and CDR2 SYDVKM come from the germline V gene. The CDR3 has 14 residues. The CDR3 DNA is TGTGCCAGCAGTGCCCCCCCTCAGGGCTACGAGCAGTACTTC. This encodes CASSAPPQGYEQYF.

The table lists this clonotype with a few counts. The V and J genes are TRBV6-1 and TRBJ1-2, with TRBD1 as a possible D gene (6 bases). V was shortened by 3 bases and J by 7 bases, with 21 bases between the two germline ends. CDR3 length: 16 residues. The germline V gene encodes CDR1 MNHNS and CDR2 SASEGT. CDR3 amino acids: CASSDRDIATLGGYTF. DNA for the CDR3: TGTGCCAGCAGTGATCGGGACATCGCGACCCTTGGTGGCTACACCTTC.

This clonotype was detected many times. The gene calls are TRBV7-2 and TRBJ2-5; TRBD2 aligns across 11 bases. V trimming: 1 base; J trimming: 5 bases; junction bases outside the gene matches: 6. The CDR3 covers 16 residues. CDR1 SGHTA and CDR2 FQGNSA come from the germline V gene. The CDR3: CASSLVAGGLSETQYF. CDR3 DNA: TGTGCCAGCAGCTTAGTAGCGGGGGGGCTGTCGGAGACCCAGTACTTC.

Comments on this clonotype: A read error may explain this, as a much larger clone is one base away. The J gene is TRBJ2-5, the V gene TRBV20-1; the D is unclear. The length of the CDR3 is 11 residues. Germline lookup yields CDR1 DFQATT and CDR2 SNEGSKA (reference sequence). This chain's CDR3 is CRAFLVETQYF. The CDR3 coding sequence is TGCAGGGCTTTTTTAGTGGAGACCCAGTACTTC.

This clonotype showed up just a few times. The V and J genes are TRBV7-2 and TRBJ2-2, with a weak D call TRBD2 (7 bases). This CDR3 region has 16 residues. The V end lost 1 base, the J end lost 7 bases, and 16 bases lay between the germline ends. Germline loops: CDR1 SGHTA, CDR2 FQGNSA. CDR3 coding DNA: TGTGCCAGCAGCTTAGGAGTGGGGGGGCTTGACGGGGAGCTGTTTTTT. Encoded protein: CASSLGVGGLDGELFF.

This clonotype was picked up a small number of times. A clone one base away is much larger, so this may be a read error. V usage is TRBV12-3 or TRBV12-4 and J usage is TRBJ1-2; TRBD1 agrees at 7 bases. The CDR3 totals 17 residues. The CDR3 DNA is TGTGCCAGCAGCGTAGGGGGTACAGGGACAGCTAACTATGGCTACATCTTC. It yields the protein CASSVGGTGTANYGYIF.

Concerning this clonotype itself: This may come from a read error, since a much larger clone is one base off. The V and J genes are TRBV7-9 and TRBJ2-5; TRBD1 is a possible D gene (5 bases). Germline CDR1 is SEHNR and CDR2 is FQNEAQ (reference sequence). V was cut by 4 bases and J by 4 bases, with 19 bases left in between. The CDR3 contains 16 residues. The CDR3 region has the DNA TGTGCCAGCAGCTCGGACAAACTCGTTGGGGTAGAGACCCAGTACTTC. Amino acid sequence: CASSSDKLVGVETQYF.

The V call is TRBV20-1, the J call TRBJ2-3, with 9 nucleotides matching TRBD2. The CDR3 totals 15 residues. CDR1 and CDR2 (germline): DFQATT, SNEGSKA (reference sequence). After removal of 4 bases from V and 0 bases from J, the junction contained 5 bases not matched to a gene. The CDR3 sequence is CSATLAGDSTDTQYF. The DNA of the CDR3 is TGCAGTGCTACCTTAGCGGGGGACAGCACAGATACGCAGTATTTT.

This clonotype was seen only a few times. The CDR3 DNA reads as TGTGCCAGCAGCTTAGACCCGGACAGGGCGAGTTTCACCGGGGAGCTGTTTTTT. This encodes CASSLDPDRASFTGELFF. The rearrangement joins TRBV7-9 to TRBJ2-2, with 8 bases identical to TRBD1. Germline V CDR1 and CDR2: SEHNR, FQNEAQ (reference sequence). Unmatched junction bases numbered 11, after V lost 1 base and J lost 4 bases. This CDR3 has 18 residues.

Only a few counts were recorded for this clonotype. It may be a read error: a sequence one base away is much more abundant. The chain recombines TRBV30 with TRBJ2-1, with no clear D. The CDR3 consists of 11 residues. Trimming took off 1 base at V and 12 bases at J, with 10 bases between the two ends. Germline lookup yields CDR1 GTSNPN and CDR2 SVGIG (reference sequence). This CDR3 reads CAWSGAPRQFF. The CDR3, as DNA: TGTGCCTGGAGTGGGGCACCCCGGCAGTTCTTC.

On this clonotype itself: A clone one base away is much larger, so this may be a read error. V usage is TRBV5-1 and J usage is TRBJ1-5, with D unclear. Germline V gives CDR1 SGHRS, CDR2 YFSETQ. V shed 3 bases and J shed 4 bases, with 11 bases lying between them. The CDR3 extends over 14 amino acids. The CDR3 protein is CASSWEPGNQPQHF. In nucleotides, the CDR3 is TGCGCCAGCAGCTGGGAACCGGGAAATCAGCCCCAGCATTTT.

This clonotype was picked up one time. V gene TRBV4-3 combines with J gene TRBJ1-2, with D possibly TRBD1 on 6 matching bases. From germline, CDR1 is LGHNA and CDR2 YSLEER. This CDR3 region has 15 residues. V lost 4 bases to trimming and J lost 3 bases, with 15 bases between them. CDR3 region: CASSPTVRGYYGYTF. CDR3 bases: TGCGCCAGCAGCCCCACGGTCAGGGGCTACTATGGCTACACCTTC.

This clonotype was counted a few times. The J gene is TRBJ1-3, the V gene TRBV30; D is undetermined. V lost 5 bases to trimming and J lost 0 bases, with 8 bases between them. CDR3 length: 13 amino acids. CDR1 is GTSNPN and CDR2 is SVGIG in the germline V gene (reference sequence). CDR3 DNA: TGTGCCTGGTGTTCGAACTCTGGAAACACCATATATTTT. Its protein is CAWCSNSGNTIYF.

The V call is TRBV20-1, the J call TRBJ1-2; possibly TRBD1 for D (5 bases). The ends were cut back, 5 bases at V and 2 bases at J, with 12 bases in the middle. The CDR3 consists of 13 residues. Germline V gene data show CDR1 as DFQATT and CDR2 as SNEGSKA (reference sequence). CDR3 residues: CSALDAGNYGYTF. For the CDR3, the DNA is TGCAGTGCTTTAGACGCAGGGAACTATGGCTACACCTTC.

This clonotype was seen at least ten times. The chain joins TRBV20-1 to TRBJ2-7, with 8 bases that match TRBD2. Germline V gene sequence: CDR1 DFQATT, CDR2 SNEGSKA (reference sequence). The CDR3 loop spans 15 amino acids. The V gene end was trimmed by 0 bases and the J gene end by 5 bases; junction bases not matched to a gene: 9. The CDR3 region is CSARDLRLAGHEQYF. CDR3 bases: TGCAGTGCTAGAGATCTAAGGCTAGCGGGCCACGAGCAGTACTTC.

The chain has TRBV19 and TRBJ1-2; TRBD1 matches 9 bases. From germline, CDR1 is LNHDA and CDR2 SQIVND (reference sequence). The trim removed 8 bases at V and 6 bases at J, leaving 7 bases unmatched. The CDR3 loop spans 13 amino acids. Here the CDR3 reads CASYWTGVHGYTF. The CDR3 nucleotides are TGTGCCAGTTATTGGACAGGGGTCCATGGCTACACCTTC.

This clonotype was counted once. V and J are TRBV6-2 or TRBV6-3 and TRBJ2-1, with a possible D match to TRBD1 (5 bases). The CDR3 has 12 residues. Germline V gene data show CDR1 as MNHEY and CDR2 as SVGEGT. V shed 5 bases and J shed 8 bases, with 10 bases lying between them. This CDR3 reads CASSAGYYEQFF. The CDR3 DNA follows: TGTGCCAGCAGTGCAGGGTATTATGAGCAGTTCTTC.

This clonotype was recorded many times. This chain connects TRBV4-2 to TRBJ2-4; either TRBD1 or TRBD2 may fit D (5 bases each). V was cut by 1 base and J by 8 bases, with 12 bases left in between. The germline V gene encodes CDR1 LGHNA and CDR2 YNFKEQ. CDR3 size: 14 residues. The CDR3, as DNA: TGTGCCAGCAGCCAAGGGTTGCTGGGGGACATTCAGTACTTC. It encodes CASSQGLLGDIQYF.

This clonotype was counted a few times. One base away lies a much larger clone, so this may be a sequencing read error. V usage is TRBV5-1 and J usage is TRBJ1-2; D unclear. Trimming left V 0 bases short and J 0 bases short, with 3 bases between. The germline gives CDR1 SGHRS, CDR2 YFSETQ. CDR3 length: 13 amino acids. The CDR3 sequence is CASSLVANYGYTF. DNA for the CDR3: TGCGCCAGCAGCTTGGTGGCTAACTATGGCTACACCTTC. The variable domain in full, completed from reference TRBV5-1 and TRBJ1-2, reads KAGVTQTPRYLIKTRGQQVTLSCSPISGHRSVSWYQQTPGQGLQFLFEYFSETQRNKGNFPGRFSGRQFSNSRSEMNVSTLELGDSALYLCASSLVANYGYTFGSGTRLTVV.

Comment on this clonotype: A much bigger clone sits one base away, suggesting this may be a read error. J is TRBJ1-2 and V is TRBV6-5, with D tentatively TRBD1 (5 bases). The germline gives CDR1 MNHEY, CDR2 SVGAGI. CDR3 length equals 15 residues. CDR3 residues: CASSYRGRGNYGYAF. CDR3 DNA: TGTGCCAGCAGTTATCGGGGACGGGGTAACTATGGCTACGCCTTC.

This clonotype was detected only once. Germline is not matched at one junction end, which may reflect a read error. This chain uses TRBV7-3 with TRBJ2-3; D might be TRBD2 (6 bases). There are 14 residues in the CDR3. Germline V gene sequence: CDR1 SGHTA, CDR2 FQGTGA. The CDR3, as DNA: TGTGCCAGCAGCCCGGATACTAGCACAGGTACGCAGTATTTT. Its protein is CASSPDTSTGTQYF.

A few counts support this clonotype. Given a much more abundant clone one base away, this may be a read error. The CDR3 DNA reads TGCAGTGCCCAGGAGGCAGGGGGGCGCAGCACTGAAGCTTTCTTT. Translated, it gives CSAQEAGGRSTEAFF. The V gene is TRBV20-1, the J gene TRBJ1-1; TRBD1 agrees at 7 bases. The CDR3 runs 15 residues. Looked up from germline, CDR1 is DFQATT and CDR2 is SNEGSKA (reference sequence). The trim removed 6 bases at V and 4 bases at J, leaving 14 bases unmatched.

This clonotype occurred many times. The chain uses TRBV28 and TRBJ2-3; D may be TRBD1 (6 bases). Deletions cut 5 bases from V and 4 bases from J, with 16 bases between. CDR3 length: 15 amino acids. The germline gives CDR1 MDHEN, CDR2 SYDVKM. The CDR3 DNA reads TGTGCCAGCAGTCATGACAGGTTGAGGGCAGATACGCAGTATTTT. As protein: CASSHDRLRADTQYF.

V gene TRBV5-5 combines with J gene TRBJ2-4; possibly TRBD1 for D (5 bases). The tail of the sequence fits TRBJ2-7 better, so the J call may be wrong. CDR3 length: 15 residues. The germline V gene encodes CDR1 SGHKS and CDR2 YYEKEE (reference sequence). The CDR3 DNA sequence: TGTGCCAGCAGCTCCCCGACAGTCGACTCCTACGAGCAGTACTTC. Protein: CASSSPTVDSYEQYF.

The rearrangement joins TRBV14 to TRBJ1-2; D is unresolved. V lost 0 bases and J lost 2, with 13 bases in between. The CDR3 is made up of 16 amino acids. CDR1 is SGHDN and CDR2 is FVKESK in the germline V gene. DNA for the CDR3: TGTGCCAGCAGCCAAGATCTTGGACCCCCAAACTATGGCTACACCTTC. This translates into CASSQDLGPPNYGYTF.

On this clonotype: The germline gene is not matched at one end of the junction; a read error may be the cause. CDR3 in amino acids: CVSSLGPSYRQGKQFF. CDR3 nucleotides: TGTGTCAGCAGCTTAGGACCCTCCTACCGACAGGGAAAACAGTTCTTC. The rearrangement uses TRBV7-2 and TRBJ2-1; 7 bases fit TRBD1. The CDR3 extends over 16 amino acids. CDR1 and CDR2 from the germline V gene are SGHTA and FQGNSA.

This clonotype was detected once. The chain employs TRBV21-1 and TRBJ2-3; TRBD2 is the table's D call and was not checked against the DNA. TRBV21-1 is marked as a pseudogene. This CDR3 is 15 amino acids long. CDR3 sequence (DNA): TGTGCCAGCAGCAAAGAAGGGGACCTCCAGGATACGCAGTATTTT. Amino acid sequence: CASSKEGDLQDTQYF.

This clonotype was counted ten times or more. J is TRBJ2-3 and V is TRBV20-1; 8 bases are shared with TRBD1. The CDR3 is made up of 13 amino acids. The V gene's germline CDR1 is DFQATT and CDR2 SNEGSKA (reference sequence). Germline trimming cut 1 base from V and 14 bases from J; bases unmatched to any gene: 11. The CDR3 sequence: CSARGEQGVFWYF. The CDR3 DNA follows: TGCAGTGCTAGAGGGGAACAGGGGGTATTCTGGTATTTT.

This clonotype was counted at least ten times. V is TRBV20-1 and J is TRBJ2-5; D uncertain. The V end lost 3 bases, the J end lost 5 bases, and 7 bases lay between the germline ends. Germline V CDR1 and CDR2: DFQATT, SNEGSKA (reference sequence). The CDR3 consists of 11 residues. In nucleotides, the CDR3 is TGCAGTGCTAGGATGGGTGAGACCCAGTACTTC. Its protein product is CSARMGETQYF.